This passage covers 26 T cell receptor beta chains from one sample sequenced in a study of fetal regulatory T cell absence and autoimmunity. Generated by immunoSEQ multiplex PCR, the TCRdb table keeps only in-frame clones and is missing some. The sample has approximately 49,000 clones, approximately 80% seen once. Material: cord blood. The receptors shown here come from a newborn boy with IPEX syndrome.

The CDR3 DNA reads as TGCGCCAGCAGCTTGGGCAGCAATCAGCCCCAGCATTTT. Translation gives CASSLGSNQPQHF. This rearrangement joins TRBV5-1 to TRBJ1-5; unclear D gene. Trimming stripped 0 bases from V and 1 base from J, with 2 bases between. Germline loops: CDR1 SGHRS, CDR2 YFSETQ. The CDR3 length is 13 residues.

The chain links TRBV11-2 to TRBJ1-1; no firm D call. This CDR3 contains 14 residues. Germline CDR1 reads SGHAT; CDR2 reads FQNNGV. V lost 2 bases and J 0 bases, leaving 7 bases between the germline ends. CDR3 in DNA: TGTGCCAGCAGCTTAAGGCAGATGAACACTGAAGCTTTCTTT. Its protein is CASSLRQMNTEAFF.

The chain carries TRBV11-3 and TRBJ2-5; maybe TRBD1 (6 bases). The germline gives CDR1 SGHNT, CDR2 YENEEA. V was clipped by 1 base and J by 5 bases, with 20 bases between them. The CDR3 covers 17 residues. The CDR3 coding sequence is TGTGCCAGCAGCTTAGTAGGGGAGTACAGGGTCGGGGAGACCCAGTACTTC. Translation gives CASSLVGEYRVGETQYF.

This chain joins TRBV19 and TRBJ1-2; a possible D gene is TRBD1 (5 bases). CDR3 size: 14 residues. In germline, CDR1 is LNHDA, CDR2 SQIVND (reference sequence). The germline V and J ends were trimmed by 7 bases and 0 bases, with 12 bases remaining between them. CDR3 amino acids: CASTWTPANYGYTF. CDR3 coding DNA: TGTGCCAGTACCTGGACACCCGCTAACTATGGCTACACCTTC.

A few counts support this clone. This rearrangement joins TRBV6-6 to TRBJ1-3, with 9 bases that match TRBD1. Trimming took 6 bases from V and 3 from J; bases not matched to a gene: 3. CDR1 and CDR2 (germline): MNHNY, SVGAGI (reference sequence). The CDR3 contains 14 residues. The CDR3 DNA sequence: TGTGCCAGCAGCAAGACAGGGGGTGGAAACACCATATATTTT. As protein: CASSKTGGGNTIYF.

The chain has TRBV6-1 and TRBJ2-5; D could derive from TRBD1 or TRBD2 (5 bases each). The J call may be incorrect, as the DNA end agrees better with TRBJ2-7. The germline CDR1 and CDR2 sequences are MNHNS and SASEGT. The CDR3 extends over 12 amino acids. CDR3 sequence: CASSQGPAEQYF. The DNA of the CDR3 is TGTGCCAGCAGCCAGGGACCGGCCGAGCAGTACTTC.

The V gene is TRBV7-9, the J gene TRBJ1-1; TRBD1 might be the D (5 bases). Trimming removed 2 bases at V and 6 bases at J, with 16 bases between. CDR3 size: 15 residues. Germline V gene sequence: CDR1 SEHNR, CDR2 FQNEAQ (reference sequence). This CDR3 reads CASSLNGRGYPEAFF. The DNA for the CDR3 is TGTGCCAGCAGCTTAAACGGGAGGGGATACCCTGAAGCTTTCTTT.

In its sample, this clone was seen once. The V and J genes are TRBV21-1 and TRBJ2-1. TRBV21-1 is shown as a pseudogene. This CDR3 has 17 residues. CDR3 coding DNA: TGTGCCAGCAGCAGTCGAAAAACACCGAGCTCCTACAATGAGCAGTTCTTC. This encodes CASSSRKTPSSYNEQFF.

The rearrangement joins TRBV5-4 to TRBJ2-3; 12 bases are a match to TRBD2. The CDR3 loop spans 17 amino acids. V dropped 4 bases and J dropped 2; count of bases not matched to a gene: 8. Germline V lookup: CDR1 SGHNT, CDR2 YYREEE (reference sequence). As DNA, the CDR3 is TGTGCCAGCAGCACACGGACTAGCGGGATCCTCACAGATACGCAGTATTTT. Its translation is CASSTRTSGILTDTQYF.

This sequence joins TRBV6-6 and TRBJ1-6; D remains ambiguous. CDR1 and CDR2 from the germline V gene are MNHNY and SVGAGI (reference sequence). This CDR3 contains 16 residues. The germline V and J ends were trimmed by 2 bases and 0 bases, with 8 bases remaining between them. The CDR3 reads CASSYGWDSYNSPLHF. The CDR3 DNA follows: TGTGCCAGCAGTTACGGGTGGGACTCCTATAATTCACCCCTCCACTTT.

DNA of the CDR3: TGCGCCAGCAGCCAACGACTAGCGGGGGTGAACACCGGGGAGCTGTTTTTT. Protein product: CASSQRLAGVNTGELFF. The rearrangement uses TRBV4-1 and TRBJ2-2, with 12 bases lining up with TRBD2. Germline trimming cut 2 bases from V and 1 base from J; bases unmatched to any gene: 2. The CDR3 covers 17 residues. Germline assignment: CDR1 MGHRA and CDR2 YSYEKL.

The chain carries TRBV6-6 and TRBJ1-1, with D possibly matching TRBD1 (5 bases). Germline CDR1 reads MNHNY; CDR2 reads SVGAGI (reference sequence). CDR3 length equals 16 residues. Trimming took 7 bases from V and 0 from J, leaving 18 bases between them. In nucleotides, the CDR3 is TGTGCCAGCAACCCCTTGTGGGCAGGGCTGAACACTGAAGCTTTCTTT. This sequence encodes CASNPLWAGLNTEAFF.

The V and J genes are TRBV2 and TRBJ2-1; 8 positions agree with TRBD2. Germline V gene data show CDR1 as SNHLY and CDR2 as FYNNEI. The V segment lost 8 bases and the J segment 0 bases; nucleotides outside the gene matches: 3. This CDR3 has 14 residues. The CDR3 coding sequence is TGTGCCAGCGAGCGGGGGAGCTCCTACAATGAGCAGTTCTTC. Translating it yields CASERGSSYNEQFF.

The CDR3 spells CASSQDSSGNTIYF. The CDR3 DNA follows: TGCGCCAGCAGCCAAGATTCTTCCGGAAACACCATATATTTT. The J gene is TRBJ1-3, the V gene TRBV4-3, with D uncertain. The CDR3 is 14 amino acids. CDR1 and CDR2 (germline): LGHNA, YSLEER. Trimming removed 0 bases at V and 4 bases at J, with 7 bases between.

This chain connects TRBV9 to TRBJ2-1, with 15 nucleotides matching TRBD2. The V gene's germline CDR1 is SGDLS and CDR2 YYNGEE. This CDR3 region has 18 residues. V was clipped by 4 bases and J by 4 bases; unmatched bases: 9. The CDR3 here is CASSPGLAGGPRYNEQFF. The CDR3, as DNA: TGTGCCAGCAGCCCGGGACTAGCGGGGGGCCCACGGTACAATGAGCAGTTCTTC.

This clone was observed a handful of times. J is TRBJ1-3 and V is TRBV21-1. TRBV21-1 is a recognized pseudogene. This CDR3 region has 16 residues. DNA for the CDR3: TGTGCCAGCAGCCAAGACCGGTCCTACTCTGGAAACACCATATATTTT. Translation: CASSQDRSYSGNTIYF.

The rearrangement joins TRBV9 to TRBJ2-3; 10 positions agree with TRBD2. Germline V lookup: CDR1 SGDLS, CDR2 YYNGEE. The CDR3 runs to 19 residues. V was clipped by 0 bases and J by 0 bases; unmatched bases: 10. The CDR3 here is CASSVAGLAGALSTDTQYF. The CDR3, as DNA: TGTGCCAGCAGCGTAGCGGGGCTAGCGGGGGCCTTAAGCACAGATACGCAGTATTTT.

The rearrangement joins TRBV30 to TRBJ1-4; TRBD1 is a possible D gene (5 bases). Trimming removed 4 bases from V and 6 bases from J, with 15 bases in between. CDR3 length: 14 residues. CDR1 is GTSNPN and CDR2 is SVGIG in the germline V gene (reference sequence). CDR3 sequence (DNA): TGTGCCTGGAAGTCGGGACCTTACTATGAAAAACTGTTTTTT. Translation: CAWKSGPYYEKLFF.

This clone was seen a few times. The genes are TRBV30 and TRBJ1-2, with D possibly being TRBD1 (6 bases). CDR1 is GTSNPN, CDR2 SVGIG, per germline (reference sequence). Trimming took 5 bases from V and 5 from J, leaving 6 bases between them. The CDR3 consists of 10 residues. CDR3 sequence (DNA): TGTGCCTGGGGACAGTATGGCTACACCTTC. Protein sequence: CAWGQYGYTF.

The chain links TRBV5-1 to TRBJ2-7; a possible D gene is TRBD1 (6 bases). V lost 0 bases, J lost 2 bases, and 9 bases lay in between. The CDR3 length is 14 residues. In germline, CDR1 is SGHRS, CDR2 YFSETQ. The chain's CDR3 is CASSLEGGPYEQYF. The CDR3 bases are TGCGCCAGCAGCTTGGAAGGGGGTCCCTACGAGCAGTACTTC.

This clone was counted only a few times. Here the CDR3 reads CASSPDFAYEQYF. CDR3 nucleotide sequence: TGTGCCAGCAGCCCGGACTTCGCCTACGAGCAGTACTTC. The chain has TRBV9 and TRBJ2-7; a weak D match, TRBD2 (5 bases). CDR3 length equals 13 residues. The V gene's germline CDR1 is SGDLS and CDR2 YYNGEE. Trimming left V 4 bases short and J 2 bases short, with 10 bases between.

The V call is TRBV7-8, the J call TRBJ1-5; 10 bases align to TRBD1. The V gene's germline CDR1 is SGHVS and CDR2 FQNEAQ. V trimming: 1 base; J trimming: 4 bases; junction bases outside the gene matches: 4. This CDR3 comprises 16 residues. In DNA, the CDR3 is TGTGCCAGCAGCTTAGACCCGGGACAGGGGAATCAGCCCCAGCATTTT. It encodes CASSLDPGQGNQPQHF.

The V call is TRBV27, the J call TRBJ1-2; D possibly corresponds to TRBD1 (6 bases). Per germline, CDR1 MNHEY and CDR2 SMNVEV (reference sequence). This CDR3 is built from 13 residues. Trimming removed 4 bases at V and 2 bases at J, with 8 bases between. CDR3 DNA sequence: TGTGCCAGCAGTTCGGGGGCGAACTATGGCTACACCTTC. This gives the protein CASSSGANYGYTF.

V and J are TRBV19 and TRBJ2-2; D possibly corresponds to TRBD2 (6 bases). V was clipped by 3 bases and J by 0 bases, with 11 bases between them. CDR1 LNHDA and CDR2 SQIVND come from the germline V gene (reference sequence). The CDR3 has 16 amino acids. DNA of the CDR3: TGTGCCAGTAGTATTGTTAGCGGATCGAACACCGGGGAGCTGTTTTTT. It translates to CASSIVSGSNTGELFF.

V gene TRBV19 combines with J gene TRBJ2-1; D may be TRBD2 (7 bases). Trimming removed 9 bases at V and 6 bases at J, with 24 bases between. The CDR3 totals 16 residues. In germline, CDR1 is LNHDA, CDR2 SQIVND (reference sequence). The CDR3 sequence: CASPPSGGGPINEQFF. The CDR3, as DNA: TGTGCCAGCCCACCTAGTGGGGGGGGCCCTATCAATGAGCAGTTCTTC.

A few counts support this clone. CDR3 residues: CASSLEGSTDTQYF. The CDR3 nucleotides read TGTGCCAGCAGCTTGGAGGGGAGCACAGATACGCAGTATTTT. V is TRBV5-5 and J is TRBJ2-3, with D possibly being TRBD1 (5 bases). The CDR3 extends over 14 amino acids. V was shortened by 0 bases and J by 0 bases, with 5 bases between the two germline ends. Germline CDR1 reads SGHKS; CDR2 reads YYEKEE (reference sequence).